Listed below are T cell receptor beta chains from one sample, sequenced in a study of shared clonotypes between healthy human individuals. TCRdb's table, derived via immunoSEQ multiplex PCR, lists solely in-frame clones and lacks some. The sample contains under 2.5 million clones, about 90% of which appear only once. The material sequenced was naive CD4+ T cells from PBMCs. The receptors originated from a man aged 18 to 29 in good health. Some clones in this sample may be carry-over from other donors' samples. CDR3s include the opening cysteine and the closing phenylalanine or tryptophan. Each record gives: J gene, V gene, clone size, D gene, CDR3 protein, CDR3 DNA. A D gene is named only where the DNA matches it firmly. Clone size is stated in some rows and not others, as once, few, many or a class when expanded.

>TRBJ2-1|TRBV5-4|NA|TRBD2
CASSLGTSSDNEQFF
TGTGCCAGCAGCCTAGGGACTAGCAGCGACAATGAGCAGTTCTTC
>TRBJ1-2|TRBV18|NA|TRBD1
CASSPTGESYGYTF
TGTGCCAGCTCACCGACAGGGGAATCCTATGGCTACACCTTC
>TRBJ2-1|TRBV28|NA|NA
CASSLLGDSYNEQFF
TGTGCCAGCAGTTTACTCGGGGATTCCTACAATGAGCAGTTCTTC
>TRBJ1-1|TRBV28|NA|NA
CASSSRVFEAFF
TGTGCCAGCAGCTCACGAGTTTTTGAAGCTTTCTTT
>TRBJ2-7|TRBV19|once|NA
CASGDAGVAYEQYF
TGTGCCAGTGGGGATGCAGGGGTCGCCTACGAGCAGTACTTC
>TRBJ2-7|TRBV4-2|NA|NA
CASSHSDREGREQYF
TGTGCCAGCAGCCATTCCGACAGGGAGGGTAGAGAGCAGTACTTC
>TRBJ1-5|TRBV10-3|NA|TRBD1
CAISEGTGTQPQHF
TGTGCCATCAGTGAAGGGACAGGGACTCAGCCCCAGCATTTT
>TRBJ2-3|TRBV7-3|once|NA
CASSSTDTQYF
TGTGCCAGCAGCTCTACAGATACGCAGTATTTT
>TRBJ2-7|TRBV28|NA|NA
CASGLVYEQYF
TGTGCCAGCGGGCTAGTGTACGAGCAGTACTTC
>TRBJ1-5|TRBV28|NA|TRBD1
CASQGGSSNQPQHF
TGTGCCAGTCAGGGGGGGTCGTCGAATCAGCCCCAGCATTTT
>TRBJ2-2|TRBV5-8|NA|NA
CASSLRFWNTGELFF
TGTGCCAGCAGCTTGCGTTTCTGGAACACCGGGGAGCTGTTTTTT
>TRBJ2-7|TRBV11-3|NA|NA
CASSLSDGSYEQYF
TGTGCCAGCAGCTTATCAGACGGATCCTACGAGCAGTACTTC
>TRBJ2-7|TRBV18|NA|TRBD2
CASSPRPLADTYEQYF
TGTGCCAGCTCACCCCGACCACTAGCGGACACCTACGAGCAGTACTTC
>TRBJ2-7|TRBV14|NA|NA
CASSPVAYYEQYF
TGTGCCAGCAGCCCCGTGGCGTACTACGAGCAGTACTTC
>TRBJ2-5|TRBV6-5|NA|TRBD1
CASTPDQGAETQYF
TGTGCCAGCACACCGGATCAGGGGGCAGAGACCCAGTACTTC
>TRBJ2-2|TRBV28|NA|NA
CASSSPDVATGELFF
TGTGCCAGCAGTTCCCCGGACGTAGCCACCGGGGAGCTGTTTTTT
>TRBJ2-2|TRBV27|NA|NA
CASSLQGLTGELFF
TGTGCCAGCAGTTTACAGGGGTTAACCGGGGAGCTGTTTTTT
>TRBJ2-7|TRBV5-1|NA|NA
CASRGDIDHYEQYF
TGCGCCAGCAGGGGAGACATTGACCATTACGAGCAGTACTTC
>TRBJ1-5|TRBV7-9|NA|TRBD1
CASSSYFRGGEDQPQHF
TGTGCCAGCAGCTCTTACTTTCGAGGGGGCGAAGATCAGCCCCAGCATTTT
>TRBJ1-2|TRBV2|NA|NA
CASSGGGPYGYTF
TGTGCCAGCAGTGGTGGGGGGCCTTATGGCTACACCTTC
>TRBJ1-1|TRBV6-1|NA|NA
CASSTGMGTEAFF
TGTGCCAGCAGCACAGGGATGGGCACTGAAGCTTTCTTT
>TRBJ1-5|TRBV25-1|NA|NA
CASSEYKAKNQPQHF
TGTGCCAGCAGTGAATATAAGGCAAAGAATCAGCCCCAGCATTTT
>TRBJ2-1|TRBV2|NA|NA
CASSVEDEQFF
TGTGCCAGCAGTGTTGAGGATGAGCAGTTCTTC
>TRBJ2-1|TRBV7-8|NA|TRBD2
CASSTGGSKYNEQFF
TGTGCCAGCAGTACGGGGGGGAGCAAGTACAATGAGCAGTTCTTC
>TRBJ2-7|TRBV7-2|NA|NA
CASSRSASQYF
TGTGCCAGCAGCCGGTCCGCCTCGCAGTACTTC
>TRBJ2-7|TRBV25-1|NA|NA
CASSDRRVVYF
TGTGCCAGCAGTGATCGCAGGGTAGTCTACTTC
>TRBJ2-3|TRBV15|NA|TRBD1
CATSRDRTGEGTDTQYF
TGTGCCACCAGCAGAGATAGGACAGGGGAGGGGACGGATACGCAGTATTTT
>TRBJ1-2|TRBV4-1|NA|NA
CASSHKDGTRSYTF
TGCGCCAGCAGCCACAAGGACGGGACCCGGAGCTACACCTTC
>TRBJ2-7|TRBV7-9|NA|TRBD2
CASSSGLAGAYEQYF
TGTGCCAGCAGCTCGGGACTAGCGGGAGCCTACGAGCAGTACTTC
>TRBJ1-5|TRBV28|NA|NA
CASSPRDTWGGQPQHF
TGTGCCAGCAGTCCGAGAGACACCTGGGGCGGTCAGCCCCAGCATTTT
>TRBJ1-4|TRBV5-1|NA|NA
CASSLGVGGRGEKLFF
TGCGCCAGCAGCTTGGGTGTCGGGGGGCGCGGAGAAAAACTGTTTTTT
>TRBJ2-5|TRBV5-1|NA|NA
CASSSLVIGETQYF
TGCGCCAGCAGCTCACTCGTAATTGGAGAGACCCAGTACTTC
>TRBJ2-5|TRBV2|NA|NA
CASSAIPRGVETQYF
TGTGCCAGCAGTGCTATTCCCAGGGGGGTTGAGACCCAGTACTTC
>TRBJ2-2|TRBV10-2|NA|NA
CASRGGFLTGELFF
TGCGCCAGCAGGGGTGGCTTCCTAACCGGGGAGCTGTTTTTT
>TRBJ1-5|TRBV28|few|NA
CASRWTANQPQHF
TGTGCCAGCAGGTGGACAGCTAATCAGCCCCAGCATTTT
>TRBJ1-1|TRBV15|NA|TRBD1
CATSARTGRGFTEAFF
TGTGCCACCAGCGCTCGGACAGGGAGGGGGTTTACTGAAGCTTTCTTT
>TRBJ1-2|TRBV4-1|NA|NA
CASSPKSPADYGYTF
TGCGCCAGCAGCCCGAAGAGTCCGGCGGATTATGGCTACACCTTC
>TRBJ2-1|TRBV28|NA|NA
CASSPGRLVPGYNEQFF
TGTGCCAGCAGTCCCGGCCGACTAGTTCCAGGGTACAATGAGCAGTTCTTC
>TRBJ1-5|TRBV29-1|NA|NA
CSVATGGIDQPQHF
TGCAGCGTTGCAACGGGAGGGATCGATCAGCCCCAGCATTTT
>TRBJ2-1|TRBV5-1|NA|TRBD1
CASSPGTGGYNEQFF
TGCGCCAGCAGCCCCGGGACAGGGGGGTACAATGAGCAGTTCTTC
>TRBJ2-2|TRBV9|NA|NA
CASSVDAGRQLFF
TGTGCCAGCAGCGTAGACGCGGGACGCCAGCTGTTTTTT
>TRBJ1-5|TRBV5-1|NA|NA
CASSGGTGVNQPQHF
TGCGCCAGCAGCGGGGGGACGGGGGTAAATCAGCCCCAGCATTTT
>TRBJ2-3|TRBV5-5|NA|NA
CASSPGVLDTQYF
TGTGCCAGCAGCCCCGGAGTCTTGGATACGCAGTATTTT
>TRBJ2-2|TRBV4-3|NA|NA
CASSQEVRGRPGELFF
TGCGCCAGCAGCCAAGAGGTCCGGGGGCGCCCCGGGGAGCTGTTTTTT